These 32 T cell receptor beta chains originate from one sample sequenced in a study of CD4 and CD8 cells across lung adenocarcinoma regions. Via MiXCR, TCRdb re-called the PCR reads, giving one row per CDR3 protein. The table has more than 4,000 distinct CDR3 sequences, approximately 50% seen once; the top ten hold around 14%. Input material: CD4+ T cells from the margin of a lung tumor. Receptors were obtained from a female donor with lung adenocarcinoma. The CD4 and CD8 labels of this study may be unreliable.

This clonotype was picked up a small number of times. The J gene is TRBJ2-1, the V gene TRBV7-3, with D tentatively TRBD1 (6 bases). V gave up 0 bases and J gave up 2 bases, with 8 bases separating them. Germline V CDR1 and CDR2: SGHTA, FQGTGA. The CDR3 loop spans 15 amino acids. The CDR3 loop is CASSLTGGTYNEQFF. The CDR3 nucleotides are TGTGCCAGCAGCTTAACAGGGGGAACCTACAATGAGCAGTTCTTC.

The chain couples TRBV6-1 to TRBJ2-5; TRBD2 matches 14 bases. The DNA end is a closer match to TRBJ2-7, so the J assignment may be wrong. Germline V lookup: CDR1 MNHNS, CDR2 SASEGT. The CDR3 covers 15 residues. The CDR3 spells CASSPRTSGGYEQYV. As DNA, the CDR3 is TGTGCCAGCAGCCCTAGGACTAGCGGGGGGTACGAGCAGTACGTC.

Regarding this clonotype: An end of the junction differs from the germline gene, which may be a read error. CDR3 protein: CAMGAGGGDEDTQYF. CDR3 nucleotide sequence: TGTGCCATGGGTGCGGGGGGGGGGGACGAAGATACGCAGTACTTT. The chain couples TRBV10-3 to TRBJ2-3; 9 bases fit TRBD2. Germline lookup yields CDR1 ENHRY and CDR2 SYGVKD. There are 15 residues in the CDR3.

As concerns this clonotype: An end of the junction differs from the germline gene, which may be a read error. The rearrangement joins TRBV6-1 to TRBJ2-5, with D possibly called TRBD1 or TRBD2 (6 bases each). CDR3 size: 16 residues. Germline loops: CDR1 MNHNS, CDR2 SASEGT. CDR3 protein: CASAGLGGGDQKTQYF. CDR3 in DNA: TGTGCCAGCGCGGGACTCGGGGGCGGAGACCAAAAGACTCAGTACTTC.

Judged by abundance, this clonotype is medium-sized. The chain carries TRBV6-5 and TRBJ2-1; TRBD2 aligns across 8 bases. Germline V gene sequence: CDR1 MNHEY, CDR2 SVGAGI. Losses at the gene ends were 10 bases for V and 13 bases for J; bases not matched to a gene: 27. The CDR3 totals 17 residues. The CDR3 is CATLGRAGDFVRGTQFF. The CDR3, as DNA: TGTGCCACCCTAGGACGAGCGGGAGACTTCGTAAGGGGGACCCAGTTCTTC.

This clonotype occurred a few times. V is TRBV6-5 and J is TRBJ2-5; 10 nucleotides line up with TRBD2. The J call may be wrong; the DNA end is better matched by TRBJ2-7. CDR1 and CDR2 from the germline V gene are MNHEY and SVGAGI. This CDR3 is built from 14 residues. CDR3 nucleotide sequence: TGTGCCAGCAGTTTTGGGACTAGCGCCTACGAGCAGTACTTC. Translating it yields CASSFGTSAYEQYF.

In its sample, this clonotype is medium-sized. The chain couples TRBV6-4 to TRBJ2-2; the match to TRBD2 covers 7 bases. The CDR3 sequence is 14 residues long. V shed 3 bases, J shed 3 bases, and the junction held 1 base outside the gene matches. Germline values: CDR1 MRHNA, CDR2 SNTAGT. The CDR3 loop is CASSEGGDTGELFF. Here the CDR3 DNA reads TGTGCCAGCAGTGAGGGGGGGGACACCGGGGAGCTGTTTTTT.

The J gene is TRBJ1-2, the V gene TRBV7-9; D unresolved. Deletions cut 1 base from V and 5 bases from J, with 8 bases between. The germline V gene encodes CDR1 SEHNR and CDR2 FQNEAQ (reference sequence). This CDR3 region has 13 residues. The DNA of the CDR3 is TGTGCCAGCAGCTTAGGAGGGCCTTATGGCTACACCTTC. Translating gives CASSLGGPYGYTF. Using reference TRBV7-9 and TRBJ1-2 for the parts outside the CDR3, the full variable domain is DTGVSQNPRHKITKRGQNVTFRCDPISEHNRLYWYRQTLGQGPEFLTYFQNEAQLEKSRLLSDRFSAERPKGSFSTLEIQRTEQGDSAMYLCASSLGGPYGYTFGSGTRLTVV.

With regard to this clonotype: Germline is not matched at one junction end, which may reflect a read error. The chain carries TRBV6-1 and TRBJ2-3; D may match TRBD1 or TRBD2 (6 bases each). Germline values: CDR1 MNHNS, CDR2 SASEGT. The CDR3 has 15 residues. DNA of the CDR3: TGTGCCGGGGGGCTGGAACACCGGCCCACAGATACCCAGTATTTT. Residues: CAGGLEHRPTDTQYF.

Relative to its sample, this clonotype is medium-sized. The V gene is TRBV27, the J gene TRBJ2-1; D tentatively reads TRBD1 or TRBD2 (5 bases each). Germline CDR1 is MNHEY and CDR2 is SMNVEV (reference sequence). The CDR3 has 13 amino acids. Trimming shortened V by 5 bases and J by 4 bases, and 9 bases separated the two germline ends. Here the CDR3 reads CASSLGAYNEQFF. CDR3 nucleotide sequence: TGTGCCAGCAGTCTCGGGGCGTACAATGAGCAGTTCTTC.

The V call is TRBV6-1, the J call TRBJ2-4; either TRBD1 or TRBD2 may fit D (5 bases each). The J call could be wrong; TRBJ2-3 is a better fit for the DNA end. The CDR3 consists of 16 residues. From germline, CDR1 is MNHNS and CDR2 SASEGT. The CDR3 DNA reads TGTGCCAGCAGTGGCCGAGAGGGGTTCGCCAAAGATACGCAGTATTTT. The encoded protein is CASSGREGFAKDTQYF.

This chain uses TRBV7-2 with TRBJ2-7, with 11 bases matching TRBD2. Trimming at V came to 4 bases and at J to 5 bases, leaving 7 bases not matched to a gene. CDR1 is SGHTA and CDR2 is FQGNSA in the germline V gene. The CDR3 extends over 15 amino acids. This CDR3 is CASSSYLAGGNEQYF. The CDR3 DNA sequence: TGTGCCAGCAGCTCCTACCTAGCGGGAGGAAACGAGCAGTACTTC.

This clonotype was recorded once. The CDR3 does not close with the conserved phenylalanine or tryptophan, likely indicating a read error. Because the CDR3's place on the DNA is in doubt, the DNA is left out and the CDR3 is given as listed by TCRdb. This CDR3 is CASSSYYPGGPDTQHL. V is TRBV11-3 and J is TRBJ2-3; TRBD2 is taken as the D call from the table, unchecked against the DNA. Counting both end residues, the CDR3 totals 16 amino acids. Germline CDR1 is SGHNT and CDR2 is YENEEA.

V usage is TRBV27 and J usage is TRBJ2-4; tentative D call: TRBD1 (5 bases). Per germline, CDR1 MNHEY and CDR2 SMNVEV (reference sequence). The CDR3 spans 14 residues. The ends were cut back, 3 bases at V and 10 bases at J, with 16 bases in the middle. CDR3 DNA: TGTGCCAGCAGTTTCAGACTGGACAAAGATATTCAGTACTTC. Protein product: CASSFRLDKDIQYF.

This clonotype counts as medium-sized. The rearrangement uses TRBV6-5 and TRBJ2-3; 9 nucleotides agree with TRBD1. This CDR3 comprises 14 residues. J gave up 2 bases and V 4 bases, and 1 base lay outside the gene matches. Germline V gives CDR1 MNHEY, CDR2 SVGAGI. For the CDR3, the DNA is TGTGCCAGCAGTTGGGACAGGGTCACAGATACGCAGTATTTT. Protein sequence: CASSWDRVTDTQYF.

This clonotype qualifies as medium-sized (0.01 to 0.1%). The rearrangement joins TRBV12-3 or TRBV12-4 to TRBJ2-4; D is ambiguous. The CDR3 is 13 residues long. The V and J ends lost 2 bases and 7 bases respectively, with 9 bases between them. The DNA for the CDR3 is TGTGCCAGCAGTTTAAACAGATGGAACATTCAGTACTTC. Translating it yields CASSLNRWNIQYF.

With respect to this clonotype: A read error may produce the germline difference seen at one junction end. CDR3 in amino acids: CASSEGASAKDTQYF. The CDR3 nucleotides are TGTGCCAGCAGTGAAGGGGCTAGCGCCAAAGATACTCAGTATTTC. V gene TRBV6-4 combines with J gene TRBJ2-4; a weak D match, TRBD2 (6 bases). This CDR3 spans 15 amino acids. In germline, CDR1 is MRHNA, CDR2 SNTAGT.

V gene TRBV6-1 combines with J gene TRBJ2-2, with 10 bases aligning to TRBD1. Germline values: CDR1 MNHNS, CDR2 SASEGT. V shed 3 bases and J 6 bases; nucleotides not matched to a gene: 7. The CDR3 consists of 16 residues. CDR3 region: CASSDTPGQGAGELFF. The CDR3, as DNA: TGTGCCAGCAGTGATACCCCAGGACAGGGGGCCGGGGAGCTGTTTTTT.

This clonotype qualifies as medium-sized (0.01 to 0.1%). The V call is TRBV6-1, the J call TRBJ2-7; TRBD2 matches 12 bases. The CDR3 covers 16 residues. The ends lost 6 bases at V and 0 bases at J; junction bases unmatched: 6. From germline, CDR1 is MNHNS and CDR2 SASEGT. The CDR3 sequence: CASSRGLAGSSYEQYF. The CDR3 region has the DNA TGTGCCAGCAGCCGAGGACTAGCGGGGAGCTCCTACGAGCAGTACTTC.

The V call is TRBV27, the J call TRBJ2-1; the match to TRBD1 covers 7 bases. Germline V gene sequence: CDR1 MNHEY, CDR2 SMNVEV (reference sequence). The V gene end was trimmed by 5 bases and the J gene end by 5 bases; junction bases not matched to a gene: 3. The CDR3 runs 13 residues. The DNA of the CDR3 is TGTGCCAGCAGTCCCGGGACAGACAATGAGCAGTTCTTC. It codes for CASSPGTDNEQFF.

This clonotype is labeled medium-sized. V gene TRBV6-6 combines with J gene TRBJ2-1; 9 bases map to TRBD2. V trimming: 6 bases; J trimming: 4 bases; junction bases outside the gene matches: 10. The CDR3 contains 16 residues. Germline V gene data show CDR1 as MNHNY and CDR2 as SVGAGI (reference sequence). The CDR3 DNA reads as TGTGCCAGCAGGATTAGCGGGAGAAAGGTTTACAATGAGCAGTTCTTC. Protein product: CASRISGRKVYNEQFF.

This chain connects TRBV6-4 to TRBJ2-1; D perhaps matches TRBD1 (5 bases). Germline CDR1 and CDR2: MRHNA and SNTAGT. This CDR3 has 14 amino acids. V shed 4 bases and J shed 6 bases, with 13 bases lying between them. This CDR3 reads CASSVGLWSNEQFF. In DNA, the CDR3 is TGTGCCAGCAGTGTGGGGCTGTGGTCCAATGAGCAGTTCTTC.

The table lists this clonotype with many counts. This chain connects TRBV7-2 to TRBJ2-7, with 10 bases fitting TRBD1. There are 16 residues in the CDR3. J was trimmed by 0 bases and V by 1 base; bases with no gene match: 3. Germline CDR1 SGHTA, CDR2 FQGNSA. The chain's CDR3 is CASSLEWTGGSYEQYF. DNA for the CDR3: TGTGCCAGCAGCTTAGAGTGGACAGGGGGCTCCTACGAGCAGTACTTC.

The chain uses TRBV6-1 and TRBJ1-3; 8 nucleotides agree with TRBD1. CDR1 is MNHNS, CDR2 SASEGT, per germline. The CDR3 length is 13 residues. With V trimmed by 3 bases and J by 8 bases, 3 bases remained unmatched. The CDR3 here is CASSDRGLDTIYF. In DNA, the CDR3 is TGTGCCAGCAGTGACAGGGGGCTGGACACCATATATTTT.

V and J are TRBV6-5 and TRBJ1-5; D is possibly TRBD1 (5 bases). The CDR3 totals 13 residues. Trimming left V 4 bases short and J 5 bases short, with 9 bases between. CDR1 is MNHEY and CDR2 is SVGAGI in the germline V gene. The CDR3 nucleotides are TGTGCCAGCAGTTGGGACTCCGATCAGCCCCAGCATTTT. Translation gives CASSWDSDQPQHF.

The CDR3 coding sequence is TGTGCCAGCAGCGGAGCGGGAGGGCCGGACGGGGAGCTGTTTTTT. Protein: CASSGAGGPDGELFF. The V call is TRBV6-1, the J call TRBJ2-2, with 10 nucleotides matching TRBD2. Germline V gives CDR1 MNHNS, CDR2 SASEGT. The CDR3 sequence is 15 residues long. V gave up 6 bases and J gave up 7 bases; unmatched junction bases: 8.

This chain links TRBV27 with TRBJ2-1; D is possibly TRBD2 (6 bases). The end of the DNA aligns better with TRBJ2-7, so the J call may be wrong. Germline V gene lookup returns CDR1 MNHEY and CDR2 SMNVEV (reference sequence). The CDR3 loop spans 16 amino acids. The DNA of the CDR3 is TGTGCCAGCAGTTCACCGGGAGTCGGCTTGTCCTACGAGCAGTACTTC. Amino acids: CASSSPGVGLSYEQYF.

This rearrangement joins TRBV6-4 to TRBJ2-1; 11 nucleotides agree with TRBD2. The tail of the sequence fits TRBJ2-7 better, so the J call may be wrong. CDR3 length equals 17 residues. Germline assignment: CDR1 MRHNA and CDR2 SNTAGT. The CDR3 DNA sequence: TGTGCCAGCAGTGACAATACTAGCGGGAGAACCTCCTACGAGCAGTACTTC. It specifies CASSDNTSGRTSYEQYF.

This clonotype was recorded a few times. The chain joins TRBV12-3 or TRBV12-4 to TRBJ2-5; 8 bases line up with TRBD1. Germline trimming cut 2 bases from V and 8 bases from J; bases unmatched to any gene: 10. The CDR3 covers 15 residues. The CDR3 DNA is TGTGCCAGCAGTTTATTACAGGGGGGCCCCTCAACCCAGTACTTC. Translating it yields CASSLLQGGPSTQYF.

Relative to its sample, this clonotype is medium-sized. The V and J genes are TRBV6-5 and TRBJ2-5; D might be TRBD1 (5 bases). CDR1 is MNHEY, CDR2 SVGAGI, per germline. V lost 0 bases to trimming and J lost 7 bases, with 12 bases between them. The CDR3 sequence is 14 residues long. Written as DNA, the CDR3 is TGTGCCAGCAGTTACTCGATTCAGGGATGGACCCAGTACTTC. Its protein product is CASSYSIQGWTQYF.

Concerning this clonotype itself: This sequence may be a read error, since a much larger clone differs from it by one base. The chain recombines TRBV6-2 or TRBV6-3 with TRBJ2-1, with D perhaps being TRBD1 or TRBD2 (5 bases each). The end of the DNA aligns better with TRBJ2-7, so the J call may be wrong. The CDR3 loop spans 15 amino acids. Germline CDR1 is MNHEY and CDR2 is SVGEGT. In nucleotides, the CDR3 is TGTGCCAGCAGTACGGGACGATCGGGCTACAATGAGCAGTACTTC. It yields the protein CASSTGRSGYNEQYF.

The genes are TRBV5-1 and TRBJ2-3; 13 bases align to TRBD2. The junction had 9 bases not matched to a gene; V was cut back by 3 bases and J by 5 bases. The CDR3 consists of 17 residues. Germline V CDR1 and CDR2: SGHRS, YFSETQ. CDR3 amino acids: CASSSGTSGMGVDTQYF. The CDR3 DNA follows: TGCGCCAGCAGCTCCGGGACTAGCGGGATGGGGGTAGATACGCAGTATTTT.